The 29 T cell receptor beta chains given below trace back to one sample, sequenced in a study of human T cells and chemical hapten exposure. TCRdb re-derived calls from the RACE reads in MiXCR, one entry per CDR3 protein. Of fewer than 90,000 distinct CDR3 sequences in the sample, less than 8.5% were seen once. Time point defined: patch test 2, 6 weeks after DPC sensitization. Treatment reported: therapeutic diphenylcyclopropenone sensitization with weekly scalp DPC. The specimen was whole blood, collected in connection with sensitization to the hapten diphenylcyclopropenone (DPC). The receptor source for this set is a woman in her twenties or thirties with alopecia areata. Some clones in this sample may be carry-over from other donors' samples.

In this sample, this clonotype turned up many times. The CDR3 coding sequence is TGCAGTGCTAGAGACCCGCTCAGATATAATTCACCCCTCCACTTT. This translates into CSARDPLRYNSPLHF. The rearrangement links TRBV20-1 to TRBJ1-6; D gene unclear. V gave up 0 bases and J gave up 4 bases, with 10 bases separating them. The CDR3 length is 15 residues. Per the germline V gene, CDR1 is DFQATT and CDR2 is SNEGSKA (reference sequence).

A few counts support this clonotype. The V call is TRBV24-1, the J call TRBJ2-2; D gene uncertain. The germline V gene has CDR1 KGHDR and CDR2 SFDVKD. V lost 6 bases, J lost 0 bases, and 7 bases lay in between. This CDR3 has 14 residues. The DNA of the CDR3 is TGTGCCACCAGTCCCCAGGCGAACACCGGGGAGCTGTTTTTT. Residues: CATSPQANTGELFF.

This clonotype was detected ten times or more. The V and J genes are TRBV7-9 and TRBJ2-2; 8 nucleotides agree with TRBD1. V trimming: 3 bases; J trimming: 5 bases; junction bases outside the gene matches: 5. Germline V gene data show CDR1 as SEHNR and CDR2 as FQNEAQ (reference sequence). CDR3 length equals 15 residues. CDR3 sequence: CASSFLQGATGELFF. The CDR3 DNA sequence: TGTGCCAGCAGCTTTCTGCAGGGGGCAACCGGGGAGCTGTTTTTT.

CDR3 sequence (DNA): TGCGCCAGCAGCTTAACAACGGGGCCGAACACTGAAGCTTTCTTT. It codes for CASSLTTGPNTEAFF. This chain joins TRBV5-1 and TRBJ1-1, with a weak D call TRBD1 (5 bases). The germline V and J ends were trimmed by 2 bases and 1 base, with 12 bases remaining between them. Germline V gene data show CDR1 as SGHRS and CDR2 as YFSETQ. The length of the CDR3 is 15 residues.

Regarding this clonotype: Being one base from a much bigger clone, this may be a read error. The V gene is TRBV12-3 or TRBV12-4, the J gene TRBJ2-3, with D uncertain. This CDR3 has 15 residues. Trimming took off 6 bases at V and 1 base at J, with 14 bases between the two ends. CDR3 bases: TGTGCCAGCAGCATCGCCCGAGGCCGCACAGATACGCAGTATTTT. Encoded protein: CASSIARGRTDTQYF.

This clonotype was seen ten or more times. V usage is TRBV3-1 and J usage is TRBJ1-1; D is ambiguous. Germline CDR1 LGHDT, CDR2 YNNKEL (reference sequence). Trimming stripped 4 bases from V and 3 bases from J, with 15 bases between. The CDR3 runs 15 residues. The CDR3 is CASSRFGILDTEAFF. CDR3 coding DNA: TGTGCCAGCAGCCGTTTCGGGATCCTGGACACTGAAGCTTTCTTT.

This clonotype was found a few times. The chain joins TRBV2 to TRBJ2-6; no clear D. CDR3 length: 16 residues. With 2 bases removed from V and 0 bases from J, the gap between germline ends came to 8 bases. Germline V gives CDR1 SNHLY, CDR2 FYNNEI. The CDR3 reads CASSEFLVSGANVLTF. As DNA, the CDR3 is TGTGCCAGCAGTGAATTCCTGGTCTCTGGGGCCAACGTCCTGACTTTC.

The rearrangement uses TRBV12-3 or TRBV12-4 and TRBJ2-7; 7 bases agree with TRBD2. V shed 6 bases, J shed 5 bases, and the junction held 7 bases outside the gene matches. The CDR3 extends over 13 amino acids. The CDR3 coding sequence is TGTGCCAGCAGCATCAGGGAGGGTGACGAGCAGTACTTC. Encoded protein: CASSIREGDEQYF.

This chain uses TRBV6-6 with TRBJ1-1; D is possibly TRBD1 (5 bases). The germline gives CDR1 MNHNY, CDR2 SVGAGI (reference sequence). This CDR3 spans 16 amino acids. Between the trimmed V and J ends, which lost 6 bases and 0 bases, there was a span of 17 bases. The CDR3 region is CASSRGTVNMNTEAFF. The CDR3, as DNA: TGTGCCAGCAGCCGCGGGACGGTTAATATGAACACTGAAGCTTTCTTT.

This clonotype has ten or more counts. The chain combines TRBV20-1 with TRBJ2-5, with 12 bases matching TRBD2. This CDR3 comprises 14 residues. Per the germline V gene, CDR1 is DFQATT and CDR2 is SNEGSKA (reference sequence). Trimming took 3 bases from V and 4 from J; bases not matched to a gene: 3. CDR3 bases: TGCAGTGCTAGGGTACTAGCGGGGGGAGAGACCCAGTACTTC. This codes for CSARVLAGGETQYF.

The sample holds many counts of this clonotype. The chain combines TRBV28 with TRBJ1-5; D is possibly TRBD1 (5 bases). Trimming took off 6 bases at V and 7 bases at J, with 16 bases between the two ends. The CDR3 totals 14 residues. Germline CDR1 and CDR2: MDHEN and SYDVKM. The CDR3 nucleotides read TGTGCCAGCAGCCAGCCGGGACCCTGGCAGCCCCAGCATTTT. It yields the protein CASSQPGPWQPQHF.

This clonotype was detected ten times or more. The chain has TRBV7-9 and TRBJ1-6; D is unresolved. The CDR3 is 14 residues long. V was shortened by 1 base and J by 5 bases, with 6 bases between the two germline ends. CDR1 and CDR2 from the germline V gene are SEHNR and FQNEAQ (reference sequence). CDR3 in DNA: TGTGCCAGCAGCTTAGGTCAGAATAATTCACCCCTCCACTTT. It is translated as CASSLGQNNSPLHF.

CDR3 sequence: CSVAPGTGSGNTIYF. The DNA of the CDR3 is TGCAGCGTTGCCCCCGGGACAGGGTCTGGAAACACCATATATTTT. The V call is TRBV29-1, the J call TRBJ1-3; 9 nucleotides agree with TRBD1. There are 15 residues in the CDR3. CDR1 and CDR2 from the germline V gene are SQVTM and ANQGSEA. Trimming removed 4 bases from V and 1 base from J; junction bases left unmatched: 5. Supplemented by reference TRBV29-1 and TRBJ1-3, the full variable domain reads SAVISQKPSRDICQRGTSLTIQCQVDSQVTMMFWYRQQPGQSLTLIATANQGSEATYESGFVIDKFPISRPNLTFSTLTVSNMSPEDSSIYLCSVAPGTGSGNTIYFGEGSWLTVV.

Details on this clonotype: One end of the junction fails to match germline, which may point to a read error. CDR3 bases: TGTGCCAGCAGCTTAACTCGGGGGGGCCCTAGGGGCAATCAGCCCCAGAATTTT. Encoded protein: CASSLTRGGPRGNQPQNF. The chain carries TRBV12-3 or TRBV12-4 and TRBJ1-5; D is possibly TRBD1 (6 bases). The CDR3 sequence is 18 residues long.

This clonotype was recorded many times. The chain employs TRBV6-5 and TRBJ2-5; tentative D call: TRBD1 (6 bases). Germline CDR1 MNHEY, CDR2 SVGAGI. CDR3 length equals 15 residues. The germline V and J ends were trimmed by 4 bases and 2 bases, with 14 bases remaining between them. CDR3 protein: CASSWGRQVQETQYF. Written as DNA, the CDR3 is TGTGCCAGCAGTTGGGGTCGACAGGTACAAGAGACCCAGTACTTC.

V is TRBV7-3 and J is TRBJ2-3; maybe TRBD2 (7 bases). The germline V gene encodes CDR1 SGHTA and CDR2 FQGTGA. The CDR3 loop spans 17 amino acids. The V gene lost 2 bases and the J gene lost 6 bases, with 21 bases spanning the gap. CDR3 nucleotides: TGTGCCAGCAGCTTAGGGGCCTCGGGGGGCCCCAGGGATACGCAGTATTTT. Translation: CASSLGASGGPRDTQYF.

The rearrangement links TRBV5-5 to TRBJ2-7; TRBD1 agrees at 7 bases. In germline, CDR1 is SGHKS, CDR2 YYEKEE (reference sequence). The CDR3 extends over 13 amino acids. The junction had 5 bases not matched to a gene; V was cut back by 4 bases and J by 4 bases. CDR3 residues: CASSPGQNYEQYF. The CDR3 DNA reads TGTGCCAGCAGCCCGGGACAGAATTACGAGCAGTACTTC.

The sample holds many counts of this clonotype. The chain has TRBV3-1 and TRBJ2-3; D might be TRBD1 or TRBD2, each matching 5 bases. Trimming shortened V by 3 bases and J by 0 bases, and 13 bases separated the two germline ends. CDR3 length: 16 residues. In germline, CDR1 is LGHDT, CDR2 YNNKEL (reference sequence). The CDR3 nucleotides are TGTGCCAGCAGCCAGGGGACCCCTACTAGCACAGATACGCAGTATTTT. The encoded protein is CASSQGTPTSTDTQYF.

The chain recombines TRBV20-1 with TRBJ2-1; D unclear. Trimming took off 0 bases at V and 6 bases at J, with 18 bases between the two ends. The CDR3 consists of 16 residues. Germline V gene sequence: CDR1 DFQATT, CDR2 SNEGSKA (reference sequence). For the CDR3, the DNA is TGCAGTGCTAGAGATCTGGCGGTGTGGGCCCGCAATGAGCAGTTCTTC. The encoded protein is CSARDLAVWARNEQFF.

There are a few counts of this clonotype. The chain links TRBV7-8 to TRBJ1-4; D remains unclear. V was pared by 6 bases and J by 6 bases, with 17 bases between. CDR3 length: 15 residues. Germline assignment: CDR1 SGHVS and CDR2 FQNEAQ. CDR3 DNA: TGTGCCAGCAGTCGATCGACGACTCCTGATGAAAAACTGTTTTTT. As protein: CASSRSTTPDEKLFF.

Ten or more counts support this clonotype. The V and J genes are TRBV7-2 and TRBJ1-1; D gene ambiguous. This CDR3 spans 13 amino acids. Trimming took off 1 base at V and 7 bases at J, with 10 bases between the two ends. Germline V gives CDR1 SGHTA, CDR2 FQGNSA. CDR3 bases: TGTGCCAGCAGCTTAGTTACCCCTGGTGAAGCTTTCTTT. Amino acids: CASSLVTPGEAFF.

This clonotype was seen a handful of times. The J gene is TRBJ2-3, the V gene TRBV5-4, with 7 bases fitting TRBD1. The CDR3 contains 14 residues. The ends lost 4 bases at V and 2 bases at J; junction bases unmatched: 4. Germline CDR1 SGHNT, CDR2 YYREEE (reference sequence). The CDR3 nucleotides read TGTGCCAGCAGCACGGGACAGTTCACAGATACGCAGTATTTT. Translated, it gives CASSTGQFTDTQYF.

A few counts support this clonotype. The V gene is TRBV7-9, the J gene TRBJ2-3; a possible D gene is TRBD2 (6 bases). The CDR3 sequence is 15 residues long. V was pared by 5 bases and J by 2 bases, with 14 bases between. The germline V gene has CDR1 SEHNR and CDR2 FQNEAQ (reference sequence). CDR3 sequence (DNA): TGTGCCAGCAGCCGTGGGGACTTCCCCACAGATACGCAGTATTTT. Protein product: CASSRGDFPTDTQYF.

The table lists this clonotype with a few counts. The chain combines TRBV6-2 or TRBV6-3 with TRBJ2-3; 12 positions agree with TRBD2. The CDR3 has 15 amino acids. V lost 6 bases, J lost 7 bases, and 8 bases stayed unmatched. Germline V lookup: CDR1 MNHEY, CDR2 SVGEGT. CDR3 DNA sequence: TGTGCCAGCAGGATAACTAGCGGGGGGTTGTATACGCAGTATTTT. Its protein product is CASRITSGGLYTQYF.

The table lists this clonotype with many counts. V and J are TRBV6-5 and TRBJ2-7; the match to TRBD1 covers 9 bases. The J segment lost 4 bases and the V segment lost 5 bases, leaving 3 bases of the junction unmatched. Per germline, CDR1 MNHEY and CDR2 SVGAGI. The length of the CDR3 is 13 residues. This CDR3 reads CASSRDRVYEQYF. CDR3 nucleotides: TGTGCCAGCAGTAGGGACAGGGTTTACGAGCAGTACTTC.

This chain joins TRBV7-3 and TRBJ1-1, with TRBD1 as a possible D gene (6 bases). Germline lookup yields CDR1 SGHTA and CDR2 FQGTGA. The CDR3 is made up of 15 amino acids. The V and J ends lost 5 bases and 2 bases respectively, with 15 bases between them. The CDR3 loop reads CASSPGGGANTEAFF. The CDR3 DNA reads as TGTGCCAGCAGCCCCGGGGGGGGGGCTAACACTGAAGCTTTCTTT.

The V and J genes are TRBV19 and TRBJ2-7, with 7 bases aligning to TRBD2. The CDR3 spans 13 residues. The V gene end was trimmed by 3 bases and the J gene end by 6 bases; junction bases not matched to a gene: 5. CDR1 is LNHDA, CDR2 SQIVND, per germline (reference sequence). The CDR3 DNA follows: TGTGCCAGTAGTATGTTAGCGGGTCCCGAGCAGTACTTC. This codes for CASSMLAGPEQYF.

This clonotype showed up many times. Here the CDR3 DNA reads TGCAGCGTGGAGGACAGGGAACGGGAGCAGTTCTTC. Protein product: CSVEDREREQFF. The chain uses TRBV29-1 and TRBJ2-1; 8 nucleotides line up with TRBD1. With V trimmed by 6 bases and J by 10 bases, 8 bases remained unmatched. In germline, CDR1 is SQVTM, CDR2 ANQGSEA. This CDR3 region has 12 residues.

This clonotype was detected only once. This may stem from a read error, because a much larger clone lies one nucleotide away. The CDR3 spells CASEQGADEHYF. CDR3 DNA: TGTGCCAGCGAACAGGGAGCGGACGAGCACTACTTC. The rearrangement links TRBV2 to TRBJ2-7, with a possible D match to TRBD1 (6 bases). Germline V gives CDR1 SNHLY, CDR2 FYNNEI. The CDR3 has 12 amino acids.